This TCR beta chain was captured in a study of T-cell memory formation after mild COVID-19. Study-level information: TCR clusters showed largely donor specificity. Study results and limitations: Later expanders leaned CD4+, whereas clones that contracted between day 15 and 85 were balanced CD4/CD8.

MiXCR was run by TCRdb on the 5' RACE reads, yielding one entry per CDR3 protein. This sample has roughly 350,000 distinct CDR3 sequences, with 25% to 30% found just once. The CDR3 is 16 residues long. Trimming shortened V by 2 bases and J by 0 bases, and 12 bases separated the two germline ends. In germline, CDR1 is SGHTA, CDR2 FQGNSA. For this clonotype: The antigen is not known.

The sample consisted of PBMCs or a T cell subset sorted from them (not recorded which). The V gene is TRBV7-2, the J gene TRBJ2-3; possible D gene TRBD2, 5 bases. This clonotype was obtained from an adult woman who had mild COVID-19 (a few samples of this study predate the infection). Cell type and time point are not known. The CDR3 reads CASSLLRAVSTDTQYF. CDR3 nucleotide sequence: TGTGCCAGCAGCTTATTGCGGGCGGTTAGCACAGATACGCAGTATTTT.